This TCR beta chain is drawn from a study of T cell repertoires in cytomegalovirus infection. About the research overall: Peptides in the study included HLA-C-restricted and HLA-B-restricted CMV epitopes. Signatures in public TCR beta sequences pointed to both CMV infection and matching HLA type. Study results and limitations: There were carriers of CMV plus the relevant HLA, and cumulative public TCR beta family frequency identified them.

In germline, CDR1 is MDHEN, CDR2 SYDVKM. This CDR3 region has 17 residues. Trimming pared 6 bases from V and 3 bases from J, leaving 24 bases between. There are a few counts of this clonotype. The antigen is not known. TCRdb recomputed calls from the reads with MiXCR, one row per CDR3 protein. The sample shows around 340,000 distinct CDR3 sequences, almost 30% of them seen only once. This TCR came from a human donor in good health (CMV status not recorded). Some clones in this sample may be carry-over from other donors' samples. The chain combines TRBV28 with TRBJ2-7; D ambiguous. The sample was cultured PBMCs, taken from culture after CMV antigen stimulation. The CDR3 reads CASSFEDLANGIYEQYF. The CDR3 region has the DNA TGTGCCAGCAGCTTTGAGGACCTCGCCAACGGAATCTACGAGCAGTACTTC.